This T cell receptor (beta chain) was captured by sequencing in a study of T cell repertoires in cytomegalovirus infection (dated by TCRdb to the late 2010s). For the wider study: Alongside well-studied HLA-B-restricted epitopes, the peptide stimulations were aimed at recently identified HLA-C-restricted CMV epitopes, whose presentation resists viral immunomodulation. Donor HLA type was relevant to the analysis, as public TCR beta signatures indicated carriage of CMV infection together with the matching HLA type.

The treatment or condition label, read with the paper, signifies: in vitro stimulation with specific CMV peptide epitopes to enrich CMV-specific T cells. A few counts support this clonotype. The clone's antigen remains unknown. No qualities accompany the bases; no much larger clone lies one base away. Deletion took 6 bases off V and 5 bases off J, with a span of 11 bases between the germline ends. The cysteine opens and the phenylalanine closes a CDR3 of 14 amino acids. The kept DNA is CDR3 alone, 42 bases in frame from the first base. From a lookup of the germline V gene, CDR1 and CDR2 are SGHTA and FQGNSA. General study outcomes and caveats: The ex vivo response was dominated by HLA-C-restricted CMV-specific TCR beta clonotypes, and the single most frequent clonotype in two of eight donors was supplied by these HLA-C-restricted clonotypes. Cumulative frequency of public TCR beta family members discriminated carriers of CMV infection plus the relevant HLA type in this cohort and an independent approximately 350-donor cohort.

Data came from an Illumina HiSeq 1500. Using fastp trimming at Q25 and MiXCR clonotype assembly, TCRdb reanalyzed the public sequencing data and kept in-frame beta chains. Every distinct CDR3 protein forms one entry, paired with its most common genes and DNA. For this sample the table gives 570,000 or so distinct CDR3 sequences, of which just under 40% were detected only once. Together, the top ten hold around 50% of the sample. This TCR came from a human donor in good health (CMV status not recorded). Some clones in this sample may be carry-over from other donors' samples. The rearranged chain carries TRBV7-2 and TRBJ2-6, with the D call tentatively TRBD1 or TRBD2, each fitting 5 bases. Here the sequenced sample was cultured PBMCs, taken from culture after CMV antigen stimulation. CDR3 reads: CASRPGSWANVLTF. The nucleotides are TGTGCCAGCAGACCAGGGAGTTGGGCCAACGTCCTGACTTTC. The variable domain in full, with residues beyond the CDR3 obtained from the reference TRBV7-2 and TRBJ2-6 genes, is GAGVSQSPSNKVTEKGKDVELRCDPISGHTALYWYRQSLGQGLEFLIYFQGNSAPDKSGLPSDRFSAERTGGSVSTLTIQRTQQEDSAVYLCASRPGSWANVLTFGAGSRLTVL.